This TCR beta chain was observed in a study of T-cell memory formation after mild COVID-19. As for the study in general: Largely, TCR clusters stayed within a single donor. Broader study findings: Some clones that responded turned up in pre-infection memory, which suggests that cross-reactive memory joined in.

The CDR3 is made up of 12 amino acids. Germline CDR1 reads DFQATT; CDR2 reads SNEGSKA (reference sequence). Trimming pared 5 bases from V and 8 bases from J, leaving 13 bases between. About this clonotype: Antigen unknown.

TCRdb analysed the 5' RACE reads with MiXCR anew, one entry per CDR3 protein. The sample records 300,000 to 400,000 distinct CDR3 sequences, 14% being singletons. The TCR comes from a man between 18 and 35 years old who had mild COVID-19 (a few samples of this study predate the infection). Cell type and time point are not known. The sample consisted of PBMCs or a T cell subset sorted from them (not recorded which). The chain uses TRBV20-1 and TRBJ2-1; D might be TRBD2 (6 bases). This chain's CDR3 is CSASRGGHEQFF. In DNA, the CDR3 is TGCAGTGCTTCGAGAGGAGGGCATGAGCAGTTCTTC.